One and the same sample provided the 18 T cell receptor beta chains below, sequenced in a study of blood T cell repertoires in COVID-19. Only in-frame clones appear in the TCRdb table, and some are missing; sequencing was by immunoSEQ multiplex PCR. Seen here are about 150,000 clones, 70% to 90% observed once, and the top ten hold more than 3.5%. The sample consisted of PBMCs or T cells enriched from blood (not recorded which). All receptors come from a man aged 50-59 years who had recovered from COVID-19.

V and J are TRBV2 and TRBJ2-7; 7 positions match TRBD1. The CDR3 is 13 amino acids. Germline V CDR1 and CDR2: SNHLY, FYNNEI. After removal of 3 bases from V and 12 bases from J, the junction contained 11 bases not matched to a gene. CDR3 in DNA: TGTGCCAGCAGTGATATGCCCGACAGGGTGTGGTACTTC. Translating gives CASSDMPDRVWYF.

In this sample, this clone turned up once. The V call is TRBV7-3, the J call TRBJ2-2; possibly TRBD2 for D (5 bases). Germline values: CDR1 SGHTA, CDR2 FQGTGA. V lost 1 base to trimming and J lost 5 bases, with 14 bases between them. There are 16 residues in the CDR3. CDR3 residues: CASSLSSGYFTGELFF. CDR3 in DNA: TGTGCCAGCAGCTTAAGTTCGGGGTATTTTACCGGGGAGCTGTTTTTT.

The chain's CDR3 is CASSPRVRNKAGTGLPQETQYF. The CDR3 DNA reads as TGTGCCAGCTCACCAAGAGTTAGGAATAAAGCCGGGACAGGCCTCCCACAAGAGACCCAGTACTTC. The V and J genes are TRBV18 and TRBJ2-5; TRBD1 aligns across 8 bases. The J segment lost 2 bases and the V segment lost 2 bases, leaving 25 bases of the junction unmatched. The CDR3 consists of 22 residues. Germline CDR1 KGHSH, CDR2 LQKENI.

The chain employs TRBV11-2 and TRBJ2-5; 8 bases agree with TRBD1. Trimming at V came to 4 bases and at J to 4 bases, leaving 8 bases not matched to a gene. The germline V gene has CDR1 SGHAT and CDR2 FQNNGV. CDR3 size: 15 residues. Written as DNA, the CDR3 is TGTGCCAGCAGCTCCTGGACAGGGAAGGTAGAGACCCAGTACTTC. Protein product: CASSSWTGKVETQYF.

The V gene is TRBV14, the J gene TRBJ1-2, with D tentatively TRBD1 (5 bases). The germline V gene encodes CDR1 SGHDN and CDR2 FVKESK. Trimming removed 4 bases at V and 3 bases at J, with 9 bases between. The CDR3 extends over 13 amino acids. CDR3 in DNA: TGTGCCAGCAGCCCAAAAGGGGACTATGGCTACACCTTC. It is translated as CASSPKGDYGYTF. The full variable domain, rest sourced from reference TRBV14 and TRBJ1-2, is EAGVTQFPSHSVIEKGQTVTLRCDPISGHDNLYWYRRVMGKEIKFLLHFVKESKQDESGMPNNRFLAERTGGTYSTLKVQPAELEDSGVYFCASSPKGDYGYTFGSGTRLTVV.

The J gene is TRBJ2-2, the V gene TRBV5-1, with D possibly being TRBD1 (7 bases). V dropped 7 bases and J dropped 0 bases, with 19 bases sitting between them. Germline lookup yields CDR1 SGHRS and CDR2 YFSETQ. The CDR3 is 17 residues long. The CDR3 nucleotides are TGCGCCAGCCGCGCTGGGGCAGGGGGGCCGAACACCGGGGAGCTGTTTTTT. Encoded protein: CASRAGAGGPNTGELFF.

V and J are TRBV12-3 or TRBV12-4 and TRBJ2-7; tentatively, D is TRBD2 (6 bases). CDR3 length: 13 residues. Trimming took 6 bases from V and 3 from J, leaving 12 bases between them. This CDR3 reads CASSRLGGYEQYF. CDR3 in DNA: TGTGCCAGCAGCCGCCTCGGGGGCTACGAGCAGTACTTC.

This chain links TRBV7-3 with TRBJ2-5; D is perhaps TRBD1 (6 bases). From germline, CDR1 is SGHTA and CDR2 FQGTGA. Trimming took 1 base from V and 4 from J, leaving 10 bases between them. The CDR3 has 14 residues. CDR3 amino acids: CASSLRGGVETQYF. CDR3 in DNA: TGTGCCAGCAGCTTAAGAGGGGGAGTAGAGACCCAGTACTTC.

The rearrangement joins TRBV18 to TRBJ1-5, with 7 bases aligning to TRBD1. The junction had 2 bases not matched to a gene; V was cut back by 3 bases and J by 0 bases. Germline values: CDR1 KGHSH, CDR2 LQKENI. The CDR3 is 15 residues long. The CDR3 loop reads CASSPTGDSNQPQHF. The CDR3 DNA reads TGTGCCAGCTCACCTACAGGGGATAGCAATCAGCCCCAGCATTTT.

The chain employs TRBV7-3 and TRBJ2-1, with TRBD2 as a possible D gene (6 bases). The CDR3 is 13 residues long. V lost 5 bases to trimming and J lost 4 bases, with 9 bases between them. CDR1 SGHTA and CDR2 FQGTGA come from the germline V gene. The DNA for the CDR3 is TGTGCCAGCAGCATAGGGACTTACAATGAGCAGTTCTTC. Protein sequence: CASSIGTYNEQFF.

CDR3 bases: TGTGCCTGGACCCTGGGGGGTCTGAACACTGAAGCTTTCTTT. Its protein is CAWTLGGLNTEAFF. This chain connects TRBV30 to TRBJ1-1; a weak D match, TRBD1 (5 bases). Germline assignment: CDR1 GTSNPN and CDR2 SVGIG (reference sequence). V lost 4 bases and J lost 0, with 12 bases in between. The CDR3 contains 14 residues.

This clone appeared once. This chain joins TRBV3-1 (or the pseudogene TRBV3-2) and TRBJ1-1; the match to TRBD1 covers 7 bases. Per the germline V gene, CDR1 is LGHDT and CDR2 is YNNKEL (reference sequence). The junction had 4 bases not matched to a gene; V was cut back by 8 bases and J by 7 bases. The CDR3 has 11 residues. This chain's CDR3 is CASGQGVEAFF. CDR3 nucleotide sequence: TGTGCCAGCGGGCAGGGGGTTGAAGCTTTCTTT.

This clone showed up just a few times. The J gene is TRBJ2-7, the V gene TRBV5-5; D uncertain. This CDR3 region has 11 residues. V lost 2 bases and J 3 bases, leaving 3 bases between the germline ends. From germline, CDR1 is SGHKS and CDR2 YYEKEE (reference sequence). This CDR3 reads CASSFGYEQYF. The CDR3, as DNA: TGTGCCAGCAGCTTCGGCTACGAGCAGTACTTC.

V gene TRBV7-2 combines with J gene TRBJ1-5; D is unresolved. CDR3 size: 15 residues. The V gene's germline CDR1 is SGHTA and CDR2 FQGNSA. V lost 3 bases and J 1 base, leaving 10 bases between the germline ends. In nucleotides, the CDR3 is TGTGCCAGCAGCTTCTACCATCTCAGCAATCAGCCCCAGCATTTT. Residues: CASSFYHLSNQPQHF.

This clone was detected only a few times. The chain is built from TRBV28 and TRBJ1-2; the D is unclear. Germline values: CDR1 MDHEN, CDR2 SYDVKM. CDR3 size: 14 residues. Between the trimmed V and J ends, which lost 4 bases and 3 bases, there was a span of 12 bases. CDR3 residues: CASSSAGRYYGYTF. The CDR3 nucleotides are TGTGCCAGCAGTTCAGCAGGTCGGTACTATGGCTACACCTTC.

J is TRBJ1-5 and V is TRBV24-1, with a tentative D call TRBD1 (6 bases). Germline values: CDR1 KGHDR, CDR2 SFDVKD. The length of the CDR3 is 14 residues. The germline V and J ends were trimmed by 3 bases and 4 bases, with 9 bases remaining between them. Written as DNA, the CDR3 is TGTGCCACCAGTGATACAACAGGGAATCAGCCCCAGCATTTT. Translating it yields CATSDTTGNQPQHF.

The V gene is TRBV28, the J gene TRBJ2-3, with 11 positions matching TRBD2. After removal of 6 bases from V and 3 bases from J, the junction contained 14 bases not matched to a gene. The CDR3 length is 18 residues. The germline CDR1 and CDR2 sequences are MDHEN and SYDVKM. The CDR3 sequence is CASSQTSGGPSGTDTQYF. For the CDR3, the DNA is TGTGCCAGCAGCCAAACTAGCGGGGGCCCTTCGGGGACAGATACGCAGTATTTT.

The chain combines TRBV5-1 with TRBJ1-6; D is unresolved. The CDR3 has 15 amino acids. Germline-derived CDR1 and CDR2 are SGHRS and YFSETQ. The V and J ends lost 0 bases and 5 bases respectively, with 9 bases between them. In DNA, the CDR3 is TGCGCCAGCAGCTTGGACAGTCCAGATAATTCACCCCTCCACTTT. Protein: CASSLDSPDNSPLHF.